One sample yielded the 15 T cell receptor beta chains listed below, sequenced in a study of shared clonotypes between healthy human individuals. TCRdb's copy holds only in-frame clones and misses some; the assay was immunoSEQ multiplex PCR. This table holds over 950,000 clones, 70% to 80% found once. Sequenced: memory CD4+ T cells from PBMCs. The subset: CD45RA-negative fraction. Receptor source: a man between 18 and 35 years old in good health. Some clones in this sample may be carry-over from other donors' samples.

J is TRBJ1-4 and V is TRBV19, with no clear D. CDR3 length equals 14 residues. The V gene's germline CDR1 is LNHDA and CDR2 SQIVND (reference sequence). Deletions cut 4 bases from V and 0 bases from J, with 6 bases between. CDR3 in DNA: TGTGCCAGTAGTACGTATGCAACTAATGAAAAACTGTTTTTT. Its translation is CASSTYATNEKLFF.

The rearrangement links TRBV30 to TRBJ2-1; D is unresolved. Germline-derived CDR1 and CDR2 are GTSNPN and SVGIG (reference sequence). Trimming left V 3 bases short and J 7 bases short, with 7 bases between. The CDR3 extends over 11 amino acids. The CDR3 bases are TGTGCCTGGAGGTTAGAGAATGAGCAGTTCTTC. Encoded protein: CAWRLENEQFF.

V gene TRBV19 combines with J gene TRBJ1-1; no reliable D call. Looked up from germline, CDR1 is LNHDA and CDR2 is SQIVND (reference sequence). Trimming took off 4 bases at V and 4 bases at J, with 7 bases between the two ends. The CDR3 runs to 12 residues. CDR3 coding DNA: TGTGCCAGTAGTAGTCAGGCCACTGAAGCTTTCTTT. Translating it yields CASSSQATEAFF.

The chain joins TRBV6-1 to TRBJ1-5; 10 bases align to TRBD1. CDR1 MNHNS and CDR2 SASEGT come from the germline V gene. This CDR3 spans 15 amino acids. V gave up 8 bases and J gave up 2 bases; unmatched junction bases: 6. The CDR3 coding sequence is TGTGCCAGCCGGGACAGGGGCCGGCGCAATCAGCCCCAGCATTTT. Protein: CASRDRGRRNQPQHF.

The chain combines TRBV4-1 with TRBJ2-2, with a weak D call TRBD1 (6 bases). The V gene's germline CDR1 is MGHRA and CDR2 YSYEKL. This CDR3 contains 17 residues. Deletions cut 3 bases from V and 6 bases from J, with 20 bases between. The CDR3 sequence: CASSQGPNRDKAGELFF. Written as DNA, the CDR3 is TGCGCCAGCAGCCAGGGGCCGAACCGGGACAAGGCCGGGGAGCTGTTTTTT.

The V gene is TRBV6-6, the J gene TRBJ2-5; D is ambiguous. The V end was cut by 0 bases, the J end by 5 bases, with 10 bases between. This CDR3 has 14 amino acids. The germline gives CDR1 MNHNY, CDR2 SVGAGI (reference sequence). The CDR3: CASSYSPTIETQYF. The CDR3 nucleotides read TGTGCCAGCAGTTACTCCCCTACAATTGAGACCCAGTACTTC.

The chain employs TRBV7-8 and TRBJ2-5; D gene ambiguous. The CDR3 contains 14 residues. Germline lookup yields CDR1 SGHVS and CDR2 FQNEAQ. Trimming cost V 1 base and J 9 bases, with 15 bases left between them. CDR3 region: CASSLVGSSEAQYF. CDR3 bases: TGTGCCAGCAGCTTAGTGGGCAGTAGTGAGGCCCAGTACTTC.

This clone was counted once. This rearrangement joins TRBV7-3 to TRBJ2-1; TRBD1 is a possible D gene (6 bases). V gave up 1 base and J gave up 4 bases, with 17 bases separating them. Germline V CDR1 and CDR2: SGHTA, FQGTGA. The CDR3 extends over 17 amino acids. CDR3 nucleotide sequence: TGTGCCAGCAGCTTAATCTCGATTTTAGGGGGTTACAATGAGCAGTTCTTC. Translating gives CASSLISILGGYNEQFF.

The V gene is TRBV7-2, the J gene TRBJ2-1, with TRBD1 matching over 7 bases. After removal of 3 bases from V and 8 bases from J, the junction contained 4 bases not matched to a gene. This CDR3 region has 13 residues. Germline V gives CDR1 SGHTA, CDR2 FQGNSA. As DNA, the CDR3 is TGTGCCAGCAGCTTCGGACAGGCCTATGAGCAGTTCTTC. Translation gives CASSFGQAYEQFF.

The CDR3 sequence: CASSRDWGAVAQYF. For the CDR3, the DNA is TGTGCCAGCAGCCGAGACTGGGGAGCTGTGGCCCAGTACTTC. V usage is TRBV7-2 and J usage is TRBJ2-5, with D possibly TRBD2 on 5 matching bases. The CDR3 runs 14 residues. CDR1 is SGHTA, CDR2 FQGNSA, per germline. Trimming left V 5 bases short and J 9 bases short, with 19 bases between.

V and J are TRBV7-3 and TRBJ2-7, with TRBD2 identical over 9 bases. With V trimmed by 5 bases and J by 3 bases, 8 bases remained unmatched. The CDR3 covers 15 residues. Per germline, CDR1 SGHTA and CDR2 FQGTGA. The CDR3 loop is CASSEGLAGNYEQYF. The DNA for the CDR3 is TGTGCCAGCAGCGAGGGCCTAGCGGGGAACTACGAGCAGTACTTC.

The V call is TRBV28, the J call TRBJ1-1, with 7 bases fitting TRBD1. Germline V gene data show CDR1 as MDHEN and CDR2 as SYDVKM. The ends lost 3 bases at V and 3 bases at J; junction bases unmatched: 7. CDR3 length: 15 amino acids. The CDR3 coding sequence is TGTGCCAGCAGTTTCACGACAGGGACCTACACTGAAGCTTTCTTT. This sequence encodes CASSFTTGTYTEAFF.

V gene TRBV7-9 combines with J gene TRBJ2-3; TRBD2 might be the D (5 bases). V was shortened by 5 bases and J by 2 bases, with 11 bases between the two germline ends. The CDR3 consists of 14 residues. CDR1 SEHNR and CDR2 FQNEAQ come from the germline V gene (reference sequence). The CDR3 sequence: CASSVAGLTDTQYF. Written as DNA, the CDR3 is TGTGCCAGCAGCGTGGCGGGCCTCACAGATACGCAGTATTTT.

J is TRBJ2-1 and V is TRBV7-9, with unresolved D. In germline, CDR1 is SEHNR, CDR2 FQNEAQ (reference sequence). The CDR3 extends over 15 amino acids. Trimming stripped 5 bases from V and 1 base from J, with 12 bases between. CDR3 nucleotide sequence: TGTGCCAGCAGCGGAGAAAGGGTTTCCTACAATGAGCAGTTCTTC. Amino acid sequence: CASSGERVSYNEQFF.

The CDR3 nucleotides are TGTGCCAGCTCTCCCCCGAGGGGGGGTTATGGCGAGCAGTATTTT. Its translation: CASSPPRGGYGEQYF. The V and J genes are TRBV18 and TRBJ2-3, with D perhaps TRBD2 (7 bases). V was shortened by 6 bases and J by 11 bases, with 24 bases between the two germline ends. The CDR3 is 15 amino acids. Germline lookup yields CDR1 KGHSH and CDR2 LQKENI.